This record looks at one T cell receptor beta chain sequence and its context. As yet, its antigen is unknown. A second PCR, run for roughly 7 to 11 cycles, used a sample-barcoded 5' primer plus a J-beta primer mix. Every cDNA was tagged by a template-switch adaptor with 12 random nucleotides. TCRdb itself ran the 5' RACE reads through MiXCR, one entry per CDR3 protein. Of hundreds of thousands of distinct CDR3 sequences listed, about 29% were seen once; the top ten hold about 3.9%. This sample is drawn from a study of blood T cells in healthy people across ages. The study, taken as a whole, reports: A roughly linear fall in TCR beta diversity per million T cells was seen with increasing age.

This CDR3 has 11 amino acids. Between the trimmed V and J ends, which lost 2 bases and 7 bases, there was a span of 8 bases. Germline V gene lookup returns CDR1 GTSNPN and CDR2 SVGIG (reference sequence). These same data were also listed under a study on T cells of mothers and their children. That source adds: Three healthy Caucasian mothers gave samples, and so did their six children. RNA was extracted, and all of it went into cDNA synthesis at about 1.6 ug per 15 ul.

Sequenced: blood. The source of this sequence is a boy aged 2 to 10 in good health. The chain uses TRBV30 and TRBJ1-2, with D hard to call. CDR3 nucleotides: TGTGCCTGGAGTCAACGCGGTGGCTACACCTTC. Its translation is CAWSQRGGYTF.